These T cell receptor beta chains were read from a single sample in a study of blood T cell repertoires in COVID-19. Data came from immunoSEQ multiplex PCR; TCRdb stores just in-frame clones and leaves some out. Among under 150,000 clones listed, approximately 85% were seen once. The specimen was peripheral blood. These receptors were taken from a human donor in a cohort sampled during active COVID-19. Both conserved end residues are part of each CDR3. The D gene is left open where the match is weak. Only some rows state a clone size, as once, few, many or a class for expanded clones.

>few|-|TRBJ2-7|TRBV5-6
TGTGCCAGCAGCTTGGCCGGGGGTGCCTACGAGCAGTACTTC
CASSLAGGAYEQYF
>few|TRBD2|TRBJ2-5|TRBV19
TGTGCCAGTAGTACGAGCGGGGGGGCATCTGAGACCCAGTACTTC
CASSTSGGASETQYF
>-|TRBD1|TRBJ2-1|TRBV10-3
TGTGCCATCAACGGACAGGGGGCTGGAGAGACCTACAATGAGCAGTTCTTC
CAINGQGAGETYNEQFF
>few|-|TRBJ1-2|TRBV7-6
TGTGCCAGCAGCTTAGCGGCAGGCGCCCCAGGTGGCTACACCTTC
CASSLAAGAPGGYTF
>-|-|TRBJ2-1|TRBV21-1
TGTGCCAGCAGCAAAGGGGAGGGCGGCAATGAGCAGTTCTTC
CASSKGEGGNEQFF
>few|-|TRBJ2-3|TRBV9
TGTGCCAGCAGCGTCGGTAATAGCGGATCCACAGATACGCAGTATTTT
CASSVGNSGSTDTQYF
>-|-|TRBJ1-1|TRBV5-5
TGTGCCAGCAGCAGAGAGGATTTGAACACTGAAGCTTTCTTT
CASSREDLNTEAFF
>-|-|TRBJ2-7|TRBV6-9
TGTGCCAGCAGACCAGACAGGATGACCTCCTACGAGCAGTACTTC
CASRPDRMTSYEQYF
>-|-|TRBJ1-4|TRBV11-2
TGTGCCAGCAGCTTAGTAGGAGGGGTTGGCACTAATGAAAAACTGTTTTTT
CASSLVGGVGTNEKLFF
>-|-|TRBJ2-7|TRBV13
TGTGCCAGCAGCTTAGGCAGAACCTACGAGCAGTACTTC
CASSLGRTYEQYF
>few|-|TRBJ1-4|TRBV2
TGTGCCAGCAGTGGACAGATAACTAATGAAAAACTGTTTTTT
CASSGQITNEKLFF
>-|-|TRBJ1-1|TRBV7-9
TGTGCCAGCAGCTTCATGCCGGGGGAAGGGAAGAACACTGAAGCTTTCTTT
CASSFMPGEGKNTEAFF
>-|-|TRBJ1-5|TRBV19
TGTGCCAGTAGTATAGGGGGCGCGGGCAATCAGCCCCAGCATTTT
CASSIGGAGNQPQHF
>once|-|TRBJ1-2|TRBV29-1
TGCAGCGTTGAAGACGGCTATGGCTACACCTTC
CSVEDGYGYTF
>-|-|TRBJ2-3|TRBV3-1/TRBV3-2
TGTGCCAGCAGCCCGACTCAAAGGGGATCCACAGATACGCAGTATTTT
CASSPTQRGSTDTQYF
>-|-|TRBJ1-6|TRBV7-2
TGTGCCAGCAGCTTAGCAGCAGGGGCTTCACCCCTCCACTTT
CASSLAAGASPLHF
>-|TRBD1|TRBJ2-1|TRBV6-6
TGTGCCAGCAGTTTATACAGGGGGACGAACAATGAGCAGTTCTTC
CASSLYRGTNNEQFF
>-|TRBD2|TRBJ2-3|TRBV7-6
TGTGCCAGCAGCCCGGTGGCGGGGGGCATCACAGATACGCAGTATTTT
CASSPVAGGITDTQYF
>-|-|TRBJ2-7|TRBV27
TGTGCCAGCAGCAACTTAAGAGGAGAGCAGTACTTC
CASSNLRGEQYF
>-|-|TRBJ2-7|TRBV11-1
TGTGCCAGCAGCTTAGGGACAGTCTACGAGCAGTACTTC
CASSLGTVYEQYF
>-|-|TRBJ1-1|TRBV5-1
TGCGCCAGCAGCTCGGGGGCTGAAGCTTTCTTT
CASSSGAEAFF
>-|-|TRBJ1-1|TRBV12-3/TRBV12-4
TGTGCCAGCAGTTTAAGAGGGGGAGCTTTCTTT
CASSLRGGAFF
>-|-|TRBJ1-4|TRBV28
TGTGCCAGCAGTTCCTCGGGACTGGTAACTAATGAAAAACTGTTTTTT
CASSSSGLVTNEKLFF
>once|-|TRBJ1-5|TRBV7-8
TGTGCCAGCAGCTTTGAATCAGCGAGCAATCAGCCCCAGCATTTT
CASSFESASNQPQHF
>-|-|TRBJ1-6|TRBV5-5
TGTGCCAGCACCCCCGGAGGAGGTGCGGGGTCACCCCTCCACTTT
CASTPGGGAGSPLHF
>-|TRBD2|TRBJ2-3|TRBV10-3
TGTGCCATCAGTGAAAGCGGGGGCACAGATACGCAGTATTTT
CAISESGGTDTQYF
>-|-|TRBJ1-3|TRBV5-1
TGCGCCAGCAGCGGCGGGGCCTCTGGAAACACCATATATTTT
CASSGGASGNTIYF
>few|-|TRBJ2-7|TRBV13
TGTGCCAGCAGCTTGGAGGGGTCCTACGAGCAGTACTTC
CASSLEGSYEQYF
>-|-|TRBJ2-1|TRBV7-9
TGTGCCAGCAGCCACGGACAGCTCCCCTCCAATGAGCAGTTCTTC
CASSHGQLPSNEQFF
>-|TRBD1|TRBJ1-4|TRBV27
TGTGCCAGCAGTGCTTGGGACAGGGGGAATGAAAAACTGTTTTTT
CASSAWDRGNEKLFF
>-|TRBD1|TRBJ2-7|TRBV7-2
TGTGCCAGCCGCCCGGGACAGTCCTACGAGCAGTACTTC
CASRPGQSYEQYF
>-|-|TRBJ1-6|TRBV10-3
TGTGCCATCAGTGTCTACAGCGGCTTTCCTAACTCCTATAATTCACCCCTCCACTTT
CAISVYSGFPNSYNSPLHF
>once|-|TRBJ1-6|TRBV6-5
TGTGCCAGCAGGGCCTCCTATAATTCACCCCTCCACTTT
CASRASYNSPLHF
>-|TRBD1|TRBJ1-1|TRBV19
TGTGCCAGTAGTCTGCGACAGGGGCGAACTGAAGCTTTCTTT
CASSLRQGRTEAFF
>-|-|TRBJ1-2|TRBV9
TGTGCCAGCAGCGTTCGCCAGGAGGGGGGCTACACCTTC
CASSVRQEGGYTF
>-|TRBD1|TRBJ1-6|TRBV5-4
TGTGCCAGCAGCTGGGGACAGGGGAATAATTCACCCCTCCACTTT
CASSWGQGNNSPLHF
>few|-|TRBJ1-1|TRBV15
TGTGCCACCAGCAGAGATGGGGCCTGGGTGGCTTTCTTT
CATSRDGAWVAFF
>few|TRBD2|TRBJ2-5|TRBV7-9
TGTGCCGAAGAGCGGGGACAAGAGACCCAGTACTTC
CAEERGQETQYF
>-|TRBD2|TRBJ2-3|TRBV30
TGTGCCTGGAGTCCGGGACTAGCGGGGGCGGATACGCAGTATTTT
CAWSPGLAGADTQYF
>few|-|TRBJ2-1|TRBV9
TGTGCCAGCAGCCTGTCCGGTACGGGTGAGCAGTTCTTC
CASSLSGTGEQFF
>-|TRBD1|TRBJ2-2|TRBV27
TGTGCCAGCAGTTTGCAGGGGGCGGCTAACGGGGAGCTGTTTTTT
CASSLQGAANGELFF
>many|TRBD1|TRBJ1-2|TRBV19
TGTGCCAGTAGTATTGTCGGGACAGGGGCAGGCTACACCTTC
CASSIVGTGAGYTF
>-|TRBD1|TRBJ2-7|TRBV6-6
TGTGCCAGCAGCAACAAGGGGGCCCTGCAGCAGTACTTC
CASSNKGALQQYF
>few|-|TRBJ1-1|TRBV5-1
TGCGCCAGCTCTTATATAGCCGGGGGTGGGACTGAAGCTTTCTTT
CASSYIAGGGTEAFF
>-|TRBD1|TRBJ1-4|TRBV19
TGTGCCAGTAGTCCGGGACAGGGAAGTGGTCCCAATGAAAAACTGTTTTTT
CASSPGQGSGPNEKLFF
>few|-|TRBJ2-1|TRBV29-1
TGCAGCGTTGCATCCGGGACTGAGAATGAGCAGTTCTTC
CSVASGTENEQFF
>-|-|TRBJ2-4|TRBV21-1
TGTGCCAGCAACCTGGCGGGGAAACTAGCCAAAAACATTCAGTACTTC
CASNLAGKLAKNIQYF
>-|TRBD1|TRBJ2-7|TRBV5-1
TGCGCCAGCAGCTTGAGTTTTTCCGGACAGGGAGTTTACGAGCAGTACTTC
CASSLSFSGQGVYEQYF
>-|TRBD2|TRBJ2-7|TRBV7-9
TGTGCCAGCAGCTACCCTAGCGGGGGGGCTTTGTCCTACGAGCAGTACTTC
CASSYPSGGALSYEQYF
>-|-|TRBJ1-3|TRBV19
TGTGCCAGTAGTATAGTTCCGGGCTCTGGAAACACCATATATTTT
CASSIVPGSGNTIYF
>many|-|TRBJ1-1|TRBV6-5
TGTGCCAGCAGTTATCTACAGGGGAACACTGAAGCTTTCTTT
CASSYLQGNTEAFF
>-|TRBD1|TRBJ1-2|TRBV18
TGTGCCAGCTCTGACCAGGGACAGATAATAAACTATGGCTACACCTTC
CASSDQGQIINYGYTF
>-|-|TRBJ1-4|TRBV6-5
TGTGCCAGCAGTTACGGACAGCCTTGGGGTTCGGAACTGTTTTTT
CASSYGQPWGSELFF
>few|TRBD1|TRBJ1-1|TRBV9
TGTGCCAGCAGCGCCCGGACAGGGGGGAACACTGAAGCTTTCTTT
CASSARTGGNTEAFF
>-|-|TRBJ2-3|TRBV5-1
TGCGCCAGCAGCTTGGACCGCAGTCTTACAGATACGCAGTATTTT
CASSLDRSLTDTQYF
>-|TRBD1|TRBJ2-7|TRBV5-4
TGTGCCAGCAGCATCGAAGGACAGGGAAGCTACGAGCAGTACTTC
CASSIEGQGSYEQYF
>-|-|TRBJ1-2|TRBV4-1
TGCGCCAGCAGCCAAGATGCAGGAAATCCTAACTATGGCTACACCTTC
CASSQDAGNPNYGYTF